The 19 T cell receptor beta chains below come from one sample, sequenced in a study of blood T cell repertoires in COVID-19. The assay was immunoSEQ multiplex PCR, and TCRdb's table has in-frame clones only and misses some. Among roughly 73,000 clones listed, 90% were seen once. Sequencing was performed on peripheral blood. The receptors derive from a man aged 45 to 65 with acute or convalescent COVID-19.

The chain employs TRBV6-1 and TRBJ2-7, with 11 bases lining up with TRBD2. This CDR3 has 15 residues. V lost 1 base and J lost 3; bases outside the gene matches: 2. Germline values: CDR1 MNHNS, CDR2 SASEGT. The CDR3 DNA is TGTGCCAGCAGTGAAGGGACTAGCGGGCACTACGAGCAGTACTTC. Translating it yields CASSEGTSGHYEQYF.

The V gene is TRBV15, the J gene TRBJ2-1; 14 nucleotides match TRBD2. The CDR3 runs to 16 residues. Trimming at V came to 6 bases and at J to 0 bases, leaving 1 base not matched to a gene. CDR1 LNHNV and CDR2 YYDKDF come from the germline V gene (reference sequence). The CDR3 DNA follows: TGTGCCACCAGGGGGACTAGCGGGAGCTCCTACAATGAGCAGTTCTTC. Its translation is CATRGTSGSSYNEQFF. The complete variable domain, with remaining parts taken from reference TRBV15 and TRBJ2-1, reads DAMVIQNPRYQVTQFGKPVTLSCSQTLNHNVMYWYQQKSSQAPKLLFHYYDKDFNNEADTPDNFQSRRPNTSFCFLDIRSPGLGDTAMYLCATRGTSGSSYNEQFFGPGTRLTVL.

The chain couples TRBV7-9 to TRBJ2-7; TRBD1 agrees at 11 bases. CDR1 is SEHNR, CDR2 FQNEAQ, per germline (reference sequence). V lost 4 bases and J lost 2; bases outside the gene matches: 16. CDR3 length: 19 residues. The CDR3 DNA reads TGTGCCAGCAGCTCACCCGGACAGGGGGCTACATTCAGGGCCTACGAGCAGTACTTC. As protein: CASSSPGQGATFRAYEQYF. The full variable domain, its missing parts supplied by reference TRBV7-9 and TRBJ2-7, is DTGVSQNPRHKITKRGQNVTFRCDPISEHNRLYWYRQTLGQGPEFLTYFQNEAQLEKSRLLSDRFSAERPKGSFSTLEIQRTEQGDSAMYLCASSSPGQGATFRAYEQYFGPGTRLTVT.

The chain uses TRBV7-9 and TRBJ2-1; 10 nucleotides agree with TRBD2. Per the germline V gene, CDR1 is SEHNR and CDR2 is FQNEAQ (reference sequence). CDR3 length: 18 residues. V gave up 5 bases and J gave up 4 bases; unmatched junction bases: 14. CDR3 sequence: CASSPPSGSSIGYNEQFF. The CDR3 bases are TGTGCCAGCAGCCCCCCTAGCGGGAGTTCTATTGGGTACAATGAGCAGTTCTTC.

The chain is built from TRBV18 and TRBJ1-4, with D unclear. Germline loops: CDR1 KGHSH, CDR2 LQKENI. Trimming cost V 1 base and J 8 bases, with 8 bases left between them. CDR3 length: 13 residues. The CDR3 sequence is CASSPLEGEKLFF. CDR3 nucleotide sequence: TGTGCCAGCTCACCACTAGAGGGCGAAAAACTGTTTTTT.

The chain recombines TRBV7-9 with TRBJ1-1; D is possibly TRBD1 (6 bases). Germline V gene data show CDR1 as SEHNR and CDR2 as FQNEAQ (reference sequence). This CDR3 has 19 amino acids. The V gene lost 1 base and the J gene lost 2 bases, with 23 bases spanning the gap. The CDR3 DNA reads TGTGCCAGCAGCTTAGATGGGATACAGGGCCCAGCCACTAACACTGAAGCTTTCTTT. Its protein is CASSLDGIQGPATNTEAFF.

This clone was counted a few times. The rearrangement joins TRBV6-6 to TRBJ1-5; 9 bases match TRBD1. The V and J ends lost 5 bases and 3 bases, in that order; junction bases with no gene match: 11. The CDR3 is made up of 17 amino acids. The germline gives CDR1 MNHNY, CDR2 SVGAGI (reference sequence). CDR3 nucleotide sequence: TGTGCCAGCAGTCTTGACAGGGGGTTCTTTGACAATCAGCCCCAGCATTTT. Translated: CASSLDRGFFDNQPQHF.

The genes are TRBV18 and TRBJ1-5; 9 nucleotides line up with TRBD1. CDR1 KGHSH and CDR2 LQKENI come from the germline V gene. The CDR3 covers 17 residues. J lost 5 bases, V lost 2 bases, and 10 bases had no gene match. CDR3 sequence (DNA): TGTGCCAGCTCACCAAACGCCCCGACAGGGGGACATCAGCCCCAGCATTTT. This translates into CASSPNAPTGGHQPQHF.

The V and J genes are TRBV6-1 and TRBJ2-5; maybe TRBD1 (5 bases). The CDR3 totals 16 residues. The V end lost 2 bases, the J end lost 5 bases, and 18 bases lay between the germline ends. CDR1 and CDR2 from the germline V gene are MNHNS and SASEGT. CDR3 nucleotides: TGTGCCAGCAGTGAACTCGTTGGACACACAAGGGAGACCCAGTACTTC. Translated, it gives CASSELVGHTRETQYF.

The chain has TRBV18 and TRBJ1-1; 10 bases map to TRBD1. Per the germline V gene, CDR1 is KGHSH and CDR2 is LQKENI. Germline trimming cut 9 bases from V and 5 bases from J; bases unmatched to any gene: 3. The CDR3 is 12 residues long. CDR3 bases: TGTGCCAGTCGGACAGGGGGTACTGAAGCTTTCTTT. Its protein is CASRTGGTEAFF.

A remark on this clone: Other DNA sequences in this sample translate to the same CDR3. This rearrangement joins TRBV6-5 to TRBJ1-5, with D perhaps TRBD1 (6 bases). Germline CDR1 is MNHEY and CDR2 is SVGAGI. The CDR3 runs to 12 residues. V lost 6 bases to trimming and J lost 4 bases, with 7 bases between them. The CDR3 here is CASRGANQPQHF. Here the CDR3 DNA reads TGTGCCAGCAGGGGGGCAAATCAGCCCCAGCATTTT.

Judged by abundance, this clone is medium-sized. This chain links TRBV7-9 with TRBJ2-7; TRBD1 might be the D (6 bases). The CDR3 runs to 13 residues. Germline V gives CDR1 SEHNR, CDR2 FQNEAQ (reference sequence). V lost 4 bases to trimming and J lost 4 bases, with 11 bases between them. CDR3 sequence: CASSSGTQYEQYF. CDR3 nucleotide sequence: TGTGCCAGCAGCTCAGGGACACAGTACGAGCAGTACTTC.

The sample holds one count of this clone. As DNA, the CDR3 is TGTGCCACACGCCCACTAGACTACACCGGGGAGCTGTTTTTT. Translated: CATRPLDYTGELFF. The chain joins TRBV27 to TRBJ2-2; maybe TRBD2 (5 bases). Looked up from germline, CDR1 is MNHEY and CDR2 is SMNVEV (reference sequence). CDR3 size: 14 residues. V lost 10 bases to trimming and J lost 3 bases, with 15 bases between them.

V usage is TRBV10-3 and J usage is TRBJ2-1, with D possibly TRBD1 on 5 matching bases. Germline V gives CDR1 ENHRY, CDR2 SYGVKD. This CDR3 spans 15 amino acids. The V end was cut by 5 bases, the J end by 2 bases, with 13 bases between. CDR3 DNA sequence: TGTGCCATCAGTCCTTCAGGGTCCCCCTACAATGAGCAGTTCTTC. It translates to CAISPSGSPYNEQFF.

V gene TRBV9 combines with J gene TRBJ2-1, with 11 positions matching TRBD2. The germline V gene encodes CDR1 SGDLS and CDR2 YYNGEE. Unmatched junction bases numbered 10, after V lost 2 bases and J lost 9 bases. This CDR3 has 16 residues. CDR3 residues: CASSVPGTSGSGEQFF. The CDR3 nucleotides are TGTGCCAGCAGCGTTCCGGGGACTAGCGGTTCCGGTGAGCAGTTCTTC.

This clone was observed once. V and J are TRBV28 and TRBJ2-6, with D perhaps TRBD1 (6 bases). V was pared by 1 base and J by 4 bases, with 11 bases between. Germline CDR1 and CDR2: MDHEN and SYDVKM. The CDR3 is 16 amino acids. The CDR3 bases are TGTGCCAGCAGTTTATACAGGGCGAGGGGGGCCAACGTCCTGACTTTC. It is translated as CASSLYRARGANVLTF.

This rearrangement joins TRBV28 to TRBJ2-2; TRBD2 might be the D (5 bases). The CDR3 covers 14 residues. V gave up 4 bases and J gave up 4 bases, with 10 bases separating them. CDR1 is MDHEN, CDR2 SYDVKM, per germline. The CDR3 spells CASSWISVTGELFF. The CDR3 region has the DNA TGTGCCAGCAGTTGGATTAGCGTCACCGGGGAGCTGTTTTTT. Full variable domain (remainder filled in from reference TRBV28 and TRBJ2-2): DVKVTQSSRYLVKRTGEKVFLECVQDMDHENMFWYRQDPGLGLRLIYFSYDVKMKEKGDIPEGYSVSREKKERFSLILESASTNQTSMYLCASSWISVTGELFFGEGSRLTVL.

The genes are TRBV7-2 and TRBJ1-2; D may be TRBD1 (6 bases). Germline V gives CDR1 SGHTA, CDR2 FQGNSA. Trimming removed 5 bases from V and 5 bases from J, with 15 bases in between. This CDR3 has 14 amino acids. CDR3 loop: CASSAKPTGYGYTF. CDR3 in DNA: TGTGCCAGCAGCGCAAAGCCGACAGGTTATGGCTACACCTTC.

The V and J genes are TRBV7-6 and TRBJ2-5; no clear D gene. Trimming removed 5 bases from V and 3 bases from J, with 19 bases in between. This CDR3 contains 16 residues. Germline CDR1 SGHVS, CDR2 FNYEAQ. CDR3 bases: TGTGCCAGCAGCCCGTACTTACCGTCTGATAAAGAGACCCAGTACTTC. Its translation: CASSPYLPSDKETQYF.